Listed here are 16 T cell receptor beta chains from one sample, sequenced in a study of low-dose radiotherapy and immunotherapy resistance in tumors. TRAV- and TRBV-specific primers were used for first-strand cDNA, which covered alpha and beta chains. The TCRs were subjected to amplification over roughly 20 PCR cycles employing a constant-region primer in conjunction with a V-primer adapter. TCRdb re-analysed the reads in MiXCR, keeping a single row per CDR3 protein. Of approximately 46,000 distinct CDR3 sequences listed, under 30% are singletons. This sample's time point: after trial treatment. Noted treatment: LDRT plus nivolumab, ipilimumab, low-dose cyclophosphamide and aspirin (RACIN trial). The sample here was PBMCs, taken after low-dose radiotherapy plus immunotherapy. The receptor set was obtained from a male donor with prostate cancer.

The table lists this clonotype with many counts. The chain carries TRBV3-1 and TRBJ2-7; 11 bases are a match to TRBD2. Germline V gene data show CDR1 as LGHDT and CDR2 as YNNKEL (reference sequence). This CDR3 contains 18 residues. The V gene end was trimmed by 2 bases and the J gene end by 3 bases; junction bases not matched to a gene: 12. The CDR3 loop is CASSQRGRAGTSGYEQYF. The CDR3 bases are TGTGCCAGCAGCCAAAGGGGAAGGGCCGGGACTAGCGGCTACGAGCAGTACTTC.

The V call is TRBV6-2 or TRBV6-3, the J call TRBJ2-1; a possible D gene is TRBD1 (6 bases). The V end was cut by 5 bases, the J end by 6 bases, with 14 bases between. The CDR3 runs 14 residues. The germline V gene encodes CDR1 MNHEY and CDR2 SVGEGT. The CDR3, as DNA: TGTGCCAGCAGTATGGACAGAGTATCCAATGAGCAGTTCTTC. Its translation is CASSMDRVSNEQFF.

This clonotype came up many times. The V gene is TRBV18, the J gene TRBJ2-3, with D possibly matching TRBD2 (5 bases). Germline-derived CDR1 and CDR2 are KGHSH and LQKENI. This CDR3 has 18 amino acids. V was pared by 5 bases and J by 1 base, with 22 bases between. CDR3: CASSGRAQRTGGTDTQYF. The CDR3 region has the DNA TGTGCCAGCTCAGGTCGGGCGCAGCGGACCGGCGGCACAGATACGCAGTATTTT.

This clonotype occurred many times. The gene calls are TRBV28 and TRBJ1-1; no clear D. Germline V CDR1 and CDR2: MDHEN, SYDVKM. V shed 6 bases and J shed 11 bases, with 13 bases lying between them. The CDR3 contains 11 residues. The CDR3 DNA follows: TGTGCCAGCAGGACACCCTATGGGGCTTTCTTT. Residues: CASRTPYGAFF.

The chain employs TRBV9 and TRBJ2-3, with D possibly matching TRBD1 (6 bases). Trimming pared 2 bases from V and 2 bases from J, leaving 9 bases between. This CDR3 contains 14 residues. Germline V CDR1 and CDR2: SGDLS, YYNGEE. The CDR3 sequence: CASSVTGHTDTQYF. CDR3 DNA: TGTGCCAGCAGCGTGACAGGACACACAGATACGCAGTATTTT.

The sample holds many counts of this clonotype. This sequence joins TRBV30 and TRBJ2-3, with D unresolved. The CDR3 runs 11 residues. Trimming removed 2 bases at V and 6 bases at J, with 6 bases between. Germline V gives CDR1 GTSNPN, CDR2 SVGIG (reference sequence). CDR3 amino acids: CAWSPLDTQYF. The CDR3 DNA reads TGTGCCTGGAGTCCGCTTGATACGCAGTATTTT.

This clonotype was counted many times. This chain joins TRBV20-1 and TRBJ2-1, with TRBD2 identical over 8 bases. Germline CDR1 DFQATT, CDR2 SNEGSKA (reference sequence). The CDR3 consists of 13 residues. The V and J ends lost 7 bases and 2 bases, in that order; junction bases with no gene match: 4. The CDR3 DNA is TGCAGTGAACGGGGGGGAGCCTACAATGAGCAGTTCTTC. Translating gives CSERGGAYNEQFF.

As concerns this clonotype: A far larger clone is only one base removed, so a read error is likely. CDR3 nucleotides: TGCGCCAGCAGCTCTGGGACAGGGGCCTACGAGCAGTTCTTC. This translates into CASSSGTGAYEQFF. The V gene is TRBV5-1, the J gene TRBJ2-1; TRBD1 aligns across 10 bases. Germline CDR1 is SGHRS and CDR2 is YFSETQ. V lost 3 bases, J lost 10 bases, and 7 bases stayed unmatched. This CDR3 is 14 amino acids long.

This clonotype was found many times. The chain is built from TRBV4-3 and TRBJ2-1; D is possibly TRBD2 (5 bases). Germline V CDR1 and CDR2: LGHNA, YSLEER. V was shortened by 1 base and J by 8 bases, with 9 bases between the two germline ends. The CDR3 loop spans 13 amino acids. The CDR3 DNA reads TGCGCCAGCAGCCAAGGCGGGCGAGATGAGCAGTTCTTC. Amino acids: CASSQGGRDEQFF.

In this sample, this clonotype turned up many times. The gene calls are TRBV3-1 and TRBJ2-7, with 9 bases identical to TRBD2. The V gene's germline CDR1 is LGHDT and CDR2 YNNKEL (reference sequence). The CDR3 spans 16 residues. The V and J ends lost 2 bases and 5 bases, in that order; junction bases with no gene match: 10. CDR3 region: CASSQRGGTSFNEQYF. The DNA of the CDR3 is TGTGCCAGCAGCCAACGAGGCGGGACTAGCTTCAACGAGCAGTACTTC.

This clonotype has ten or more counts. The V and J genes are TRBV27 and TRBJ2-1; 10 positions match TRBD2. The CDR3 loop spans 17 amino acids. J was trimmed by 7 bases and V by 1 base; bases with no gene match: 10. Per the germline V gene, CDR1 is MNHEY and CDR2 is SMNVEV (reference sequence). CDR3 sequence reads: CASSLLGLAGVGNEQFF. The CDR3 nucleotides read TGTGCCAGCAGTTTATTGGGGCTAGCGGGAGTTGGGAATGAGCAGTTCTTC.

Details on this clonotype: This likely reflects a read error, since a far larger clone is one base away. This chain connects TRBV2 to TRBJ2-7; 9 positions agree with TRBD1. The CDR3 extends over 16 amino acids. Germline assignment: CDR1 SNHLY and CDR2 FYNNEI. V was pared by 7 bases and J by 7 bases, with 17 bases of the junction left unmatched. For the CDR3, the DNA is TGTGCCAGCACTGCCAACAGGGACAGGGTTACGAATGAGCAGTACTTC. The encoded protein is CASTANRDRVTNEQYF. Looking up the rest from reference TRBV2 and TRBJ2-7 gives the full variable domain: EPEVTQTPSHQVTQMGQEVILRCVPISNHLYFYWYRQILGQKVEFLVSFYNNEISEKSEIFDDQFSVERPDGSNFTLKIRSTKLEDSAMYFCASTANRDRVTNEQYFGPGTRLTVT.

Points on this clonotype: This is likely an artifact of a read error, given a far larger clone one base away. The chain employs TRBV7-8 and TRBJ2-1, with 8 bases lining up with TRBD1. Germline V lookup: CDR1 SGHVS, CDR2 FQNEAQ. The CDR3 contains 14 residues. Germline trimming cut 1 base from V and 6 bases from J; bases unmatched to any gene: 2. The CDR3 loop is CASSLGDRTNEQFF. The CDR3, as DNA: TGTGCCAGCAGCTTAGGGGACAGGACCAATGAGCAGTTCTTC.

J is TRBJ2-1 and V is TRBV28; the D is unclear. The CDR3 has 15 amino acids. Looked up from germline, CDR1 is MDHEN and CDR2 is SYDVKM. Trimming took 2 bases from V and 0 from J, leaving 8 bases between them. The CDR3 sequence is CASSLDLYSYNEQFF. The DNA for the CDR3 is TGTGCCAGCAGTTTAGACTTATACTCCTACAATGAGCAGTTCTTC. Filled out from reference TRBV28 and TRBJ2-1, the complete variable domain reads DVKVTQSSRYLVKRTGEKVFLECVQDMDHENMFWYRQDPGLGLRLIYFSYDVKMKEKGDIPEGYSVSREKKERFSLILESASTNQTSMYLCASSLDLYSYNEQFFGPGTRLTVL.

J is TRBJ2-3 and V is TRBV5-4, with D possibly being TRBD2 (6 bases). Trimming stripped 4 bases from V and 2 bases from J, with 11 bases between. Germline V gene data show CDR1 as SGHNT and CDR2 as YYREEE (reference sequence). The CDR3 runs 14 residues. The CDR3 bases are TGTGCCAGCAGCCACCGGGAGTACACAGATACGCAGTATTTT. This codes for CASSHREYTDTQYF.

J is TRBJ2-3 and V is TRBV11-2, with D perhaps TRBD2 (6 bases). Looked up from germline, CDR1 is SGHAT and CDR2 is FQNNGV. Trimming removed 3 bases from V and 6 bases from J, with 13 bases in between. This CDR3 comprises 14 residues. The CDR3 sequence: CASSLGGPSDTQYF. The CDR3 bases are TGTGCCAGCAGCTTGGGGGGACCTTCCGATACGCAGTATTTT.